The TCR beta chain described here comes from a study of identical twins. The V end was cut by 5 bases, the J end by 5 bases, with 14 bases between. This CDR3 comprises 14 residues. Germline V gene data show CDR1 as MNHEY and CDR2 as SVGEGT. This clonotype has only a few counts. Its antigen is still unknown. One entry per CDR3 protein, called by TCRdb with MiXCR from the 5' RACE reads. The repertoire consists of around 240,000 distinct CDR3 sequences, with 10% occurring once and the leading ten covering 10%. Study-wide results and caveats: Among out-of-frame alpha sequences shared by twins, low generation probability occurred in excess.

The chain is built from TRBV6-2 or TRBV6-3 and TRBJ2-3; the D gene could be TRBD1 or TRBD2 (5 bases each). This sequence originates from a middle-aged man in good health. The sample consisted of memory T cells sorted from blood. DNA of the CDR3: TGTGCCAGCAGTCTCCGGGACGGTAGAGATACGCAGTATTTT. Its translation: CASSLRDGRDTQYF.